What follows are 23 T cell receptor beta chains derived from one specimen sequenced in a study of blood T cell repertoires in COVID-19. Only in-frame clones appear in the TCRdb table, and some are missing; sequencing was by immunoSEQ multiplex PCR. The table has a few hundred thousand clones, approximately 91% seen once. Sequenced sample: PBMCs or T cells enriched from blood (not recorded which). These receptors were taken from a woman aged 40 to 49 who had recovered from COVID-19.

The chain carries TRBV28 and TRBJ2-3; 14 nucleotides agree with TRBD2. CDR1 MDHEN and CDR2 SYDVKM come from the germline V gene. The V and J ends lost 6 bases and 8 bases, in that order; junction bases with no gene match: 4. This CDR3 is 14 amino acids long. CDR3 bases: TGTGCCAGCAGCCCCGGGACTAGCGGGAGTACGCAGTATTTT. Its protein is CASSPGTSGSTQYF.

The V gene is TRBV27, the J gene TRBJ2-7; 10 bases map to TRBD2. Germline trimming cut 5 bases from V and 4 bases from J; bases unmatched to any gene: 2. The CDR3 consists of 13 residues. Germline CDR1 and CDR2: MNHEY and SMNVEV (reference sequence). CDR3 nucleotide sequence: TGTGCCAGCAGTCAGCGGGGGGGGTACGAGCAGTACTTC. Amino acids: CASSQRGGYEQYF.

CDR3: CASSPGISTGAFGYGYTF. The CDR3 region has the DNA TGTGCCAGCAGCCCCGGCATCAGTACAGGGGCCTTCGGCTATGGCTACACCTTC. The rearrangement joins TRBV7-9 to TRBJ1-2; 7 positions match TRBD1. From germline, CDR1 is SEHNR and CDR2 FQNEAQ (reference sequence). The CDR3 length is 18 residues. After removal of 5 bases from V and 4 bases from J, the junction contained 19 bases not matched to a gene.

V gene TRBV4-2 combines with J gene TRBJ1-2, with 8 bases that match TRBD1. In germline, CDR1 is LGHNA, CDR2 YNFKEQ. V dropped 0 bases and J dropped 4; count of bases not matched to a gene: 10. CDR3 length: 17 residues. The CDR3 sequence is CASSQEGAGGGGYGYTF. CDR3 nucleotide sequence: TGTGCCAGCAGCCAAGAGGGGGCAGGGGGCGGTGGCTATGGCTACACCTTC.

V gene TRBV11-3 combines with J gene TRBJ2-1, with TRBD1 as a possible D gene (6 bases). V lost 2 bases to trimming and J lost 7 bases, with 21 bases between them. Per germline, CDR1 SGHNT and CDR2 YENEEA. This CDR3 has 17 amino acids. Here the CDR3 reads CASSLRRGTPRGNEQFF. CDR3 bases: TGTGCCAGCAGCTTAAGAAGGGGGACACCTCGTGGGAATGAGCAGTTCTTC.

The chain has TRBV7-2 and TRBJ2-3; D perhaps matches TRBD2 (7 bases). CDR3 length: 17 residues. Trimming took off 4 bases at V and 3 bases at J, with 20 bases between the two ends. CDR1 is SGHTA, CDR2 FQGNSA, per germline. CDR3: CASSSPLGGGQTDTQYF. The CDR3 DNA reads as TGTGCCAGCAGCTCACCCCTTGGGGGGGGGCAAACAGATACGCAGTATTTT.

This clone was observed a single time. The V call is TRBV9, the J call TRBJ2-1, with 8 positions matching TRBD2. This CDR3 has 15 residues. Germline V gene data show CDR1 as SGDLS and CDR2 as YYNGEE. The J segment lost 7 bases and the V segment lost 3 bases, leaving 9 bases of the junction unmatched. CDR3 DNA sequence: TGTGCCAGCAGCGAGGCCAACGGCGGGGGGAATGAGCAGTTCTTC. Translation gives CASSEANGGGNEQFF.

J is TRBJ2-2 and V is TRBV6-6; 14 positions match TRBD2. CDR3 length: 16 residues. The germline V gene has CDR1 MNHNY and CDR2 SVGAGI (reference sequence). Trimming removed 4 bases from V and 7 bases from J; junction bases left unmatched: 5. CDR3 DNA: TGTGCCAGCAGTTGGGGACTAGCGGGAGCAGGCGGGGAGCTGTTTTTT. Translated, it gives CASSWGLAGAGGELFF.

CDR3 residues: CASSPSGAGGARAQYF. The CDR3 DNA follows: TGTGCCAGCAGCCCCTCGGGTGCGGGGGGGGCCCGGGCCCAGTACTTC. V usage is TRBV28 and J usage is TRBJ2-5, with 9 bases matching TRBD2. The J segment lost 9 bases and the V segment lost 6 bases, leaving 17 bases of the junction unmatched. The CDR3 sequence is 16 residues long. Germline V gives CDR1 MDHEN, CDR2 SYDVKM.

V gene TRBV19 combines with J gene TRBJ1-6, with D perhaps matching TRBD1 (5 bases). CDR1 LNHDA and CDR2 SQIVND come from the germline V gene (reference sequence). There are 16 residues in the CDR3. Trimming shortened V by 5 bases and J by 4 bases, and 15 bases separated the two germline ends. CDR3 residues: CASSGQTSGYNSPLHF. The DNA of the CDR3 is TGTGCCAGTAGTGGGCAAACCTCAGGGTATAATTCACCCCTCCACTTT.

This clone was detected only once. The chain employs TRBV6-5 and TRBJ2-2; 7 positions match TRBD1. V was pared by 0 bases and J by 5 bases, with 3 bases of the junction left unmatched. This CDR3 has 15 amino acids. CDR1 is MNHEY, CDR2 SVGAGI, per germline. Here the CDR3 reads CASSYSRQGTGELFF. The CDR3 DNA is TGTGCCAGCAGTTACTCGAGACAGGGAACCGGGGAGCTGTTTTTT.

This rearrangement joins TRBV29-1 to TRBJ2-4; a weak D match, TRBD2 (5 bases). From germline, CDR1 is SQVTM and CDR2 ANQGSEA. Trimming took 3 bases from V and 8 from J, leaving 11 bases between them. The CDR3 extends over 12 amino acids. Written as DNA, the CDR3 is TGCAGCGTTGAGGGGTTCGGGGACATTCAGTACTTC. Protein sequence: CSVEGFGDIQYF. The full variable domain, in which reference TRBV29-1 and TRBJ2-4 provide the parts outside the CDR3, is SAVISQKPSRDICQRGTSLTIQCQVDSQVTMMFWYRQQPGQSLTLIATANQGSEATYESGFVIDKFPISRPNLTFSTLTVSNMSPEDSSIYLCSVEGFGDIQYFGAGTRLSVL.

This chain uses TRBV5-4 with TRBJ1-1; D unresolved. The CDR3 runs to 12 residues. Between the trimmed V and J ends, which lost 0 bases and 5 bases, there was a span of 5 bases. In germline, CDR1 is SGHNT, CDR2 YYREEE (reference sequence). The CDR3 protein is CASSLARTEAFF. The CDR3 bases are TGTGCCAGCAGCTTGGCCAGGACTGAAGCTTTCTTT. Complete variable domain (other parts from reference TRBV5-4 and TRBJ1-1): ETGVTQSPTHLIKTRGQQVTLRCSSQSGHNTVSWYQQALGQGPQFIFQYYREEENGRGNFPPRFSGLQFPNYSSELNVNALELDDSALYLCASSLARTEAFFGQGTRLTVV.

The J gene is TRBJ2-7, the V gene TRBV7-9; weak D call: TRBD1 (6 bases). The germline V gene encodes CDR1 SEHNR and CDR2 FQNEAQ (reference sequence). CDR3 length equals 14 residues. Trimming stripped 1 base from V and 2 bases from J, with 9 bases between. The CDR3 protein is CASSLGPGAYEQYF. The CDR3 DNA is TGTGCCAGCAGCTTAGGCCCAGGGGCCTACGAGCAGTACTTC.

The V and J genes are TRBV5-1 and TRBJ1-1; 7 bases fit TRBD1. CDR3 length equals 14 residues. V dropped 0 bases and J dropped 9; count of bases not matched to a gene: 8. The germline V gene encodes CDR1 SGHRS and CDR2 YFSETQ. This chain's CDR3 is CASSLEAGGSQAFF. The CDR3 coding sequence is TGCGCCAGCAGCTTGGAGGCAGGGGGGAGTCAAGCTTTCTTT.

V is TRBV5-1 and J is TRBJ1-6; unclear D gene. V dropped 1 base and J dropped 5 bases, with 7 bases sitting between them. This CDR3 is 14 amino acids long. Germline V lookup: CDR1 SGHRS, CDR2 YFSETQ. DNA of the CDR3: TGCGCCAGCAGCTTGTGGCAGAATAATTCACCCCTCCACTTT. It specifies CASSLWQNNSPLHF. Filled out from reference TRBV5-1 and TRBJ1-6, the complete variable domain reads KAGVTQTPRYLIKTRGQQVTLSCSPISGHRSVSWYQQTPGQGLQFLFEYFSETQRNKGNFPGRFSGRQFSNSRSEMNVSTLELGDSALYLCASSLWQNNSPLHFGNGTRLTVT.

This chain joins TRBV7-2 and TRBJ1-1, with TRBD1 as a possible D gene (5 bases). V was shortened by 2 bases and J by 0 bases, with 10 bases between the two germline ends. CDR3 length equals 15 residues. Per germline, CDR1 SGHTA and CDR2 FQGNSA. CDR3 DNA sequence: TGTGCCAGCAGCTTAACCCGACAGCTGAACACTGAAGCTTTCTTT. The encoded protein is CASSLTRQLNTEAFF.

The chain has TRBV6-2 or TRBV6-3 and TRBJ2-3, with 7 bases fitting TRBD2. Trimming cost V 0 bases and J 2 bases; bases outside gene matches: 8. Germline V CDR1 and CDR2: MNHEY, SVGEGT. This CDR3 region has 17 residues. The CDR3 sequence is CASSYSWTRGFTDTQYF. The CDR3 DNA reads TGTGCCAGCAGTTACTCGTGGACGCGGGGGTTCACAGATACGCAGTATTTT.

V is TRBV3-1 (or the pseudogene TRBV3-2) and J is TRBJ2-2; 8 nucleotides match TRBD2. Germline trimming cut 2 bases from V and 1 base from J; bases unmatched to any gene: 9. This CDR3 has 18 amino acids. The germline gives CDR1 LGHDT, CDR2 YNNKEL (reference sequence). The CDR3, as DNA: TGTGCCAGCAGCCAAAGTCTAAATAGCGGGGTGAACACCGGGGAGCTGTTTTTT. It is translated as CASSQSLNSGVNTGELFF.

This clone was recorded at least ten times. The chain has TRBV21-1 and TRBJ2-7; the D call in the table, TRBD2, was not verified against the DNA. TRBV21-1 is a listed pseudogene. The CDR3 consists of 14 residues. DNA of the CDR3: TGTGCCAGCAGCCCCCGGGGGGGGCGGTGCGAGCAGTACTTC. It specifies CASSPRGGRCEQYF.

V and J are TRBV7-9 and TRBJ2-2; 13 positions agree with TRBD2. Unmatched junction bases numbered 3, after V lost 5 bases and J lost 0 bases. Germline lookup yields CDR1 SEHNR and CDR2 FQNEAQ (reference sequence). The CDR3 contains 17 residues. As DNA, the CDR3 is TGTGCCAGCAGCCCCGGGACTAGCGGGGCGAACACCGGGGAGCTGTTTTTT. Translation gives CASSPGTSGANTGELFF.

The chain links TRBV18 to TRBJ1-4; 7 bases are shared with TRBD1. The CDR3 extends over 16 amino acids. Germline V CDR1 and CDR2: KGHSH, LQKENI. V lost 3 bases to trimming and J lost 6 bases; unmatched junction nucleotides: 10. Written as DNA, the CDR3 is TGTGCCAGCTCACCGCAGATGACAGGGATGGATGAAAAACTGTTTTTT. Protein sequence: CASSPQMTGMDEKLFF.

The V gene is TRBV15, the J gene TRBJ2-7; 9 bases align to TRBD1. Germline CDR1 is LNHNV and CDR2 is YYDKDF (reference sequence). The J segment lost 2 bases and the V segment lost 0 bases, leaving 2 bases of the junction unmatched. The CDR3 runs to 15 residues. The CDR3 spells CATSREGQGPYEQYF. DNA for the CDR3: TGTGCCACCAGCAGAGAGGGACAGGGACCCTACGAGCAGTACTTC.